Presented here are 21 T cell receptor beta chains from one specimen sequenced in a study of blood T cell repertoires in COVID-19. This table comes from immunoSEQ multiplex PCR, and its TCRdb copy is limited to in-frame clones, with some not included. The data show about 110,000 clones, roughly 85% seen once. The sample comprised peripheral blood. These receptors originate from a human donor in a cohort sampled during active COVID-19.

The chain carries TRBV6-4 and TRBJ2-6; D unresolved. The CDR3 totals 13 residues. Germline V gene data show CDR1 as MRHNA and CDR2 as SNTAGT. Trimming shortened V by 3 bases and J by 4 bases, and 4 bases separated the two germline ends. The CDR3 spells CASSDLGANVLTF. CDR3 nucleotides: TGTGCCAGCAGTGATTTAGGGGCCAACGTCCTGACTTTC.

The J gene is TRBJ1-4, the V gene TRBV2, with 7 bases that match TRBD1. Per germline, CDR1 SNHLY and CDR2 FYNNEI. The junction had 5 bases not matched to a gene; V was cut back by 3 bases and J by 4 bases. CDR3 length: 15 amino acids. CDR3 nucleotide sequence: TGTGCCAGCAGTGATCCGGGACAGATTAATGAAAAACTGTTTTTT. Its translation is CASSDPGQINEKLFF.

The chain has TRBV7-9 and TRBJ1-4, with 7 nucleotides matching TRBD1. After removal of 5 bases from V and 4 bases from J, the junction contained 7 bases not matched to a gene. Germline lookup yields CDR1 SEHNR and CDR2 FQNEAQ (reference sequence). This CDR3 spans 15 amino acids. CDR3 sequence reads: CASSHWDSNNEKLFF. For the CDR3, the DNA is TGTGCCAGCAGCCACTGGGACAGCAATAATGAAAAACTGTTTTTT.

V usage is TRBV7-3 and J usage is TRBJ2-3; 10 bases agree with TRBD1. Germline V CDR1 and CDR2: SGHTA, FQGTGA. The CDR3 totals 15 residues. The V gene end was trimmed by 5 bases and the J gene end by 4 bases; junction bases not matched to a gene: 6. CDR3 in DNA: TGTGCCAGCAGCCGACAGGGGGCTCGGGCAGATACGCAGTATTTT. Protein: CASSRQGARADTQYF.

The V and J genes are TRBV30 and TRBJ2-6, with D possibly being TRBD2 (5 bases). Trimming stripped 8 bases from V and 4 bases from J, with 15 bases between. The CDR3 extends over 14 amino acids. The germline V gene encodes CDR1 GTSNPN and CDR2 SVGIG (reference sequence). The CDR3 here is CAAPGVTGANVLTF. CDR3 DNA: TGTGCCGCCCCCGGGGTGACGGGGGCCAACGTCCTGACTTTC.

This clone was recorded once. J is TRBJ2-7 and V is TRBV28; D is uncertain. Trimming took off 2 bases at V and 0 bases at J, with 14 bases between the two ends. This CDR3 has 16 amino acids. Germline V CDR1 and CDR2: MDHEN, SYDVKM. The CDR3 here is CASSLIPFHSSYEQYF. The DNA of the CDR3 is TGTGCCAGCAGTTTAATCCCCTTCCACAGCTCCTACGAGCAGTACTTC.

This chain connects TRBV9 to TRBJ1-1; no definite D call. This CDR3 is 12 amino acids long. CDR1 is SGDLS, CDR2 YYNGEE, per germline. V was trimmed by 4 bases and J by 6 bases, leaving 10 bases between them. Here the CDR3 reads CASSPLGAEAFF. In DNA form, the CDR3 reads TGTGCCAGCAGCCCGCTTGGAGCTGAAGCTTTCTTT.

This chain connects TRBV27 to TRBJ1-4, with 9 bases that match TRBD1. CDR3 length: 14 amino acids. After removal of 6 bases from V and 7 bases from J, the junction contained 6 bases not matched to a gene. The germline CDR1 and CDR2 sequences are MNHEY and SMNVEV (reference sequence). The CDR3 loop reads CASSIQGAAEKLFF. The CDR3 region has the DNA TGTGCCAGCAGCATACAGGGGGCGGCTGAAAAACTGTTTTTT.

CDR3 sequence (DNA): TGTGCCAGTAGTATCTCCTTGACAGGGCTCAATTCACCCCTCCACTTT. As protein: CASSISLTGLNSPLHF. The chain has TRBV19 and TRBJ1-6, with 7 bases lining up with TRBD1. V gave up 3 bases and J gave up 7 bases; unmatched junction bases: 9. The CDR3 has 16 amino acids. CDR1 and CDR2 from the germline V gene are LNHDA and SQIVND (reference sequence).

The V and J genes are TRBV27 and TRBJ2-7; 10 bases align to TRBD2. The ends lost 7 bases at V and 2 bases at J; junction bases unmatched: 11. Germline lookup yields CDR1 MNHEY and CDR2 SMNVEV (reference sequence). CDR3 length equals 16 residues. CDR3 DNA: TGTGCCAGCATCTTAATAGGTAGCGGGAGGACCTACGAGCAGTACTTC. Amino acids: CASILIGSGRTYEQYF.

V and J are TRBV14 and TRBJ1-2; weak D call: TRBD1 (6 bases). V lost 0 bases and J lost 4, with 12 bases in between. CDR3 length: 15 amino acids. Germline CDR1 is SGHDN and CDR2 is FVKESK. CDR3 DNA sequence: TGTGCCAGCAGCCAAGATGTGGGACACGCCTATGGCTACACCTTC. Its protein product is CASSQDVGHAYGYTF.

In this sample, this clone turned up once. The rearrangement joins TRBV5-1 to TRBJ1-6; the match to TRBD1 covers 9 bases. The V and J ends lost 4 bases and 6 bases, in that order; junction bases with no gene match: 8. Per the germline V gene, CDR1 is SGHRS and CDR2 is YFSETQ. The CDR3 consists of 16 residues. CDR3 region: CASSLIDRGVNSPLHF. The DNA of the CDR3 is TGCGCCAGCAGCCTAATCGACAGGGGGGTTAATTCACCCCTCCACTTT. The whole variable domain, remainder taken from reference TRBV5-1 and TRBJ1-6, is KAGVTQTPRYLIKTRGQQVTLSCSPISGHRSVSWYQQTPGQGLQFLFEYFSETQRNKGNFPGRFSGRQFSNSRSEMNVSTLELGDSALYLCASSLIDRGVNSPLHFGNGTRLTVT.

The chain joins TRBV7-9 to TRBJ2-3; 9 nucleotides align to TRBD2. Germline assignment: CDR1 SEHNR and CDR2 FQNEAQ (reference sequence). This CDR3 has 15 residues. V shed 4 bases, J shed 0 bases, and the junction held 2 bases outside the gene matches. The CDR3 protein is CASSYLAGSTDTQYF. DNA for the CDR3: TGTGCCAGCAGCTACCTAGCGGGAAGCACAGATACGCAGTATTTT.

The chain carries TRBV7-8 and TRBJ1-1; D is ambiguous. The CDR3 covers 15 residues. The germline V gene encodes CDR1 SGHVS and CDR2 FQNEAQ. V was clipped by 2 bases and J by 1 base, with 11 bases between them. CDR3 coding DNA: TGTGCCAGCAGCTTAAGGAAGACTTCGAACACTGAAGCTTTCTTT. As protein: CASSLRKTSNTEAFF.

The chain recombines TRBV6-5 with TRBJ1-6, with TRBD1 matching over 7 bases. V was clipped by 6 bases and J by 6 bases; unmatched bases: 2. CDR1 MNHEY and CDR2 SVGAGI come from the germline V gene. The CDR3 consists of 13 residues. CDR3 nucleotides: TGTGCCAGCAGGGGGACAGTTAATTCACCCCTCCACTTT. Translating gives CASRGTVNSPLHF.

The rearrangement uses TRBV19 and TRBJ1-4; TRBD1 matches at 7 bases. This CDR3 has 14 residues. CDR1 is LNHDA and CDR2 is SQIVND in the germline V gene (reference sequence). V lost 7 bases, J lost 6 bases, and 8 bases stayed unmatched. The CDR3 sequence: CASNRQGMYEKLFF. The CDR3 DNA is TGTGCCAGTAATCGACAGGGAATGTATGAAAAACTGTTTTTT.

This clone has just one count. The DNA for the CDR3 is TGCGCCAGCAGGGAAGACAGGGTAGGAGAGCAGTACTTC. This codes for CASREDRVGEQYF. J is TRBJ2-7 and V is TRBV5-1; TRBD1 matches 7 bases. Germline CDR1 is SGHRS and CDR2 is YFSETQ. J gave up 7 bases and V 5 bases, and 9 bases lay outside the gene matches. The CDR3 contains 13 residues.

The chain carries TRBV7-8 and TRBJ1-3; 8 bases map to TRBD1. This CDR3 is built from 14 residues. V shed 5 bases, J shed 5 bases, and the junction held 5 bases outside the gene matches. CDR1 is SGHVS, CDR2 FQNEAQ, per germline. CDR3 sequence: CASSLDRGRNTIYF. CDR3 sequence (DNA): TGTGCCAGCAGCCTAGACAGGGGAAGAAACACCATATATTTT.

The DNA of the CDR3 is TGTGCCATCTCTTGGGACATGCCGGGCTACGAGCAGTACTTC. Translating gives CAISWDMPGYEQYF. The chain links TRBV10-3 to TRBJ2-7; D perhaps matches TRBD1 (6 bases). V was trimmed by 8 bases and J by 3 bases, leaving 17 bases between them. The CDR3 has 14 amino acids. From germline, CDR1 is ENHRY and CDR2 SYGVKD.

CDR3 coding DNA: TGTGCCAGCAGCCAAGACATGAGACTAGCGGGGGACAGCTCCTACGAGCAGTACTTC. Translated, it gives CASSQDMRLAGDSSYEQYF. The chain is built from TRBV3-1 (or the pseudogene TRBV3-2) and TRBJ2-7, with TRBD2 identical over 12 bases. Germline values: CDR1 LGHDT, CDR2 YNNKEL (reference sequence). The CDR3 loop spans 19 amino acids. The trim removed 0 bases at V and 0 bases at J, leaving 9 bases unmatched.

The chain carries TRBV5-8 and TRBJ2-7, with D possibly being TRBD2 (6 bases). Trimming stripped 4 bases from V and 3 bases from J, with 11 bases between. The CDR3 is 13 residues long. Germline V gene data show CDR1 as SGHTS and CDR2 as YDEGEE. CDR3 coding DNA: TGTGCCAGCAGCCTATGGACTAACTACGAGCAGTACTTC. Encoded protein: CASSLWTNYEQYF.